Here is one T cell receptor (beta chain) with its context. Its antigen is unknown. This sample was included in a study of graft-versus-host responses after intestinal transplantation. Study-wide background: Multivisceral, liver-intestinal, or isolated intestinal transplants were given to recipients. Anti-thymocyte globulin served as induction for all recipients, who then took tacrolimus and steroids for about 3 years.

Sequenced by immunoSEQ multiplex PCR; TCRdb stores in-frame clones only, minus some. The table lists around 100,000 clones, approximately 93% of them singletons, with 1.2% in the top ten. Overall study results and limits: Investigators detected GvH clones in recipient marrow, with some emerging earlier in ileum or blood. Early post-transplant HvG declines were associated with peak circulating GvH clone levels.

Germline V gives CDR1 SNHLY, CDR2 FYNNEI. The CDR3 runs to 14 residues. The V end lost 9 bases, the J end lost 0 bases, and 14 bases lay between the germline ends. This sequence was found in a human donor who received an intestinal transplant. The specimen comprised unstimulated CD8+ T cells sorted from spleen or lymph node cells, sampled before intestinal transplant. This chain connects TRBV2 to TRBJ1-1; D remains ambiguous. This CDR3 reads CASGGGGLNTEAFF. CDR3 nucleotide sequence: TGTGCCAGTGGAGGAGGTGGCTTGAACACTGAAGCTTTCTTT.